These 5 T cell receptor beta chains were all obtained from the same sample, sequenced in a study of shared clonotypes between healthy human individuals. Measured with immunoSEQ multiplex PCR; TCRdb has only the in-frame clones, and not every one. Here the sample spans 850,000 to 1,200,000 clones, more than 65% being singletons. Sequenced: memory CD4+ T cells sorted from blood. Noted subset: CD45RA-negative fraction. The receptors derive from a young man in good health.

In DNA form, the CDR3 reads TGCGCCAGCAGCCCGGGACTGGCCCCCTACAATGAGCAGTTCTTC. It translates to CASSPGLAPYNEQFF. The chain uses TRBV5-1 and TRBJ2-1; TRBD2 might be the D (6 bases). V was pared by 4 bases and J by 2 bases, with 13 bases between. The CDR3 has 15 amino acids. Germline V gives CDR1 SGHRS, CDR2 YFSETQ.

The J gene is TRBJ2-6, the V gene TRBV6-1; no clear D gene. The CDR3 spans 13 residues. Germline V gene sequence: CDR1 MNHNS, CDR2 SASEGT. The ends were cut back, 7 bases at V and 1 base at J, with 5 bases in the middle. CDR3 coding DNA: TGTGCCAGCATCAGATCTGGGGCCAACGTCCTGACTTTC. Its translation: CASIRSGANVLTF.

A note on this clone: Just one base apart from a much larger clone, this may be a read error. In the same sample, other DNA sequences code for this CDR3. The V and J genes are TRBV18 and TRBJ1-1; the match to TRBD1 covers 8 bases. Looked up from germline, CDR1 is KGHSH and CDR2 is LQKENI. V trimming: 4 bases; J trimming: 1 base; junction bases outside the gene matches: 2. The CDR3 spans 14 residues. DNA of the CDR3: TGTGCCAGCTCACTACAGGGGGGGAACACTGAAGCTTTCTTT. Protein: CASSLQGGNTEAFF.

The J gene is TRBJ1-2, the V gene TRBV7-9; D might be TRBD1 (6 bases). Germline-derived CDR1 and CDR2 are SEHNR and FQNEAQ (reference sequence). This CDR3 spans 12 amino acids. V lost 8 bases to trimming and J lost 7 bases, with 14 bases between them. DNA of the CDR3: TGTGCCAGCCAGCGGACAGAGTTTGGCTACACCTTC. It translates to CASQRTEFGYTF.

The V gene is TRBV6-4, the J gene TRBJ2-1; D might be TRBD1 (6 bases). Trimming took off 6 bases at V and 3 bases at J, with 9 bases between the two ends. Germline CDR1 and CDR2: MRHNA and SNTAGT. This CDR3 contains 13 residues. CDR3 DNA sequence: TGTGCCAGCAGAGGGGACAACTACAATGAGCAGTTCTTC. It encodes CASRGDNYNEQFF.